Shown below are 19 T cell receptor beta chains from a single sample sequenced in a study of blood T cell repertoires in COVID-19 (TCRdb year 2020). The library came from the immunoSEQ multiplex PCR assay. Held by TCRdb, this immuneACCESS table contains in-frame sequences only and omits some clones. Under half of the omission traces to an unresolved V gene where checked; the cause of the rest is unknown. The sample data list under 300,000 clones, and roughly 80% of these were observed just once. More than 8% of the sample rests with the top ten. The sequenced material came from peripheral blood. These receptor sequences come from a woman between 50 and 59 years old who had recovered from COVID-19.

The chain links TRBV27 to TRBJ1-2; 12 nucleotides align to TRBD1. The CDR3 extends over 16 amino acids. The germline gives CDR1 MNHEY, CDR2 SMNVEV (reference sequence). The V and J ends lost 5 bases and 6 bases, in that order; junction bases with no gene match: 10. Here the CDR3 DNA reads TGTGCCAGCAGTAACAAGGGACAGGGGGCTGGCGATGGCTACACCTTC. Its protein is CASSNKGQGAGDGYTF.

This rearrangement joins TRBV4-3 to TRBJ1-1; 9 bases are shared with TRBD1. Unmatched junction bases numbered 2, after V lost 2 bases and J lost 4 bases. CDR3 length: 14 residues. In germline, CDR1 is LGHNA, CDR2 YSLEER. The CDR3 here is CASSQSQGATEAFF. The CDR3 DNA follows: TGCGCCAGCAGCCAATCACAGGGGGCCACTGAAGCTTTCTTT.

To note about this clone: Relative to the germline gene, one junction end is altered; a read error may explain this. The chain combines TRBV4-2 with TRBJ1-6; D remains ambiguous. Germline V CDR1 and CDR2: LGHNA, YNFKEQ. CDR3 length: 18 amino acids. The CDR3 DNA reads as TGTGCCAGCAGCCACTTACGTTCGGAAAGAGGATATACTTCACCCCTCCACTTT. It translates to CASSHLRSERGYTSPLHF.

The CDR3 region is CASSQGTGDGNYGYTF. The CDR3 DNA reads TGCGCCAGCAGCCAAGGGACAGGGGATGGTAACTATGGCTACACCTTC. The rearrangement uses TRBV4-3 and TRBJ1-2; the match to TRBD1 covers 9 bases. Germline CDR1 LGHNA, CDR2 YSLEER. The V and J ends lost 1 base and 1 base, in that order; junction bases with no gene match: 4. The CDR3 is 16 amino acids.

The chain employs TRBV3-1 (or the pseudogene TRBV3-2) and TRBJ2-1, with 13 bases that match TRBD2. V gave up 3 bases and J gave up 8 bases; unmatched junction bases: 13. Germline assignment: CDR1 LGHDT and CDR2 YNNKEL (reference sequence). CDR3 length equals 18 residues. DNA for the CDR3: TGTGCCAGCAGCCACTATGGGTTACTAGCGGGAGGGTACCATGAGCAGTTCTTC. It translates to CASSHYGLLAGGYHEQFF.

The V call is TRBV9, the J call TRBJ2-3, with a possible D match to TRBD2 (5 bases). CDR1 is SGDLS, CDR2 YYNGEE, per germline. CDR3 length: 15 amino acids. V was clipped by 2 bases and J by 5 bases, with 15 bases between them. In DNA, the CDR3 is TGTGCCAGCAGCGTTGGTCCGGCGAGGGAAGATACGCAGTATTTT. This gives the protein CASSVGPAREDTQYF.

This CDR3 reads CASSLVLTGGNQPQHF. CDR3 in DNA: TGTGCCAGCAGCTTAGTCCTAACAGGGGGCAATCAGCCCCAGCATTTT. This sequence joins TRBV7-2 and TRBJ1-5, with TRBD1 matching over 7 bases. J lost 2 bases, V lost 1 base, and 5 bases had no gene match. Germline lookup yields CDR1 SGHTA and CDR2 FQGNSA. This CDR3 comprises 16 residues.

This sequence joins TRBV6-6 and TRBJ2-7, with 7 bases fitting TRBD2. CDR1 is MNHNY and CDR2 is SVGAGI in the germline V gene (reference sequence). V lost 6 bases, J lost 4 bases, and 9 bases stayed unmatched. This CDR3 spans 14 amino acids. The CDR3 DNA follows: TGTGCCAGCAGGTCCGGGACTACCACATACGAGCAGTACTTC. This codes for CASRSGTTTYEQYF.

Notes on this clone: At the DNA level, this CDR3 is encoded by other sequences in the same sample as well. The chain links TRBV3-1 (or the pseudogene TRBV3-2) to TRBJ1-1, with D uncertain. Germline V gives CDR1 LGHDT, CDR2 YNNKEL (reference sequence). This CDR3 is built from 14 residues. The V end was cut by 3 bases, the J end by 4 bases, with 12 bases between. DNA of the CDR3: TGTGCCAGCAGCCAGGTTTCCGGGGTCACTGAAGCTTTCTTT. Encoded protein: CASSQVSGVTEAFF.

V gene TRBV11-3 combines with J gene TRBJ2-1, with 7 bases fitting TRBD2. The CDR3 is 16 residues long. V lost 4 bases to trimming and J lost 3 bases; unmatched junction nucleotides: 9. Germline V lookup: CDR1 SGHNT, CDR2 YENEEA. The CDR3 is CASSSGRESIYNEQFF. The CDR3 DNA follows: TGTGCCAGCAGCTCGGGGCGGGAGTCCATCTACAATGAGCAGTTCTTC.

V and J are TRBV28 and TRBJ2-3; D gene ambiguous. V was cut by 3 bases and J by 2 bases, with 6 bases left in between. The CDR3 has 13 residues. Germline CDR1 and CDR2: MDHEN and SYDVKM. The CDR3 here is CASSFLPTDTQYF. The DNA for the CDR3 is TGTGCCAGCAGTTTTCTCCCCACAGATACGCAGTATTTT. The full variable domain, its missing parts supplied by reference TRBV28 and TRBJ2-3, is DVKVTQSSRYLVKRTGEKVFLECVQDMDHENMFWYRQDPGLGLRLIYFSYDVKMKEKGDIPEGYSVSREKKERFSLILESASTNQTSMYLCASSFLPTDTQYFGPGTRLTVL.

The rearrangement links TRBV5-1 to TRBJ2-1; 10 bases are a match to TRBD2. This CDR3 contains 14 residues. The germline CDR1 and CDR2 sequences are SGHRS and YFSETQ. J lost 7 bases, V lost 4 bases, and 5 bases had no gene match. The CDR3 loop is CASSSGLAENEQFF. CDR3 nucleotide sequence: TGCGCCAGCAGCAGCGGACTAGCGGAAAATGAGCAGTTCTTC.

The chain carries TRBV11-2 and TRBJ1-2; D is unresolved. V gave up 3 bases and J gave up 2 bases, with 13 bases separating them. The germline gives CDR1 SGHAT, CDR2 FQNNGV. The CDR3 is 15 amino acids. The DNA for the CDR3 is TGTGCCAGCAGCTTTCGGGATGGGCCCAACTATGGCTACACCTTC. The encoded protein is CASSFRDGPNYGYTF.

The chain uses TRBV10-3 and TRBJ1-1; tentative D call: TRBD1 (6 bases). V was clipped by 3 bases and J by 5 bases, with 7 bases between them. The CDR3 sequence is 12 residues long. Germline CDR1 ENHRY, CDR2 SYGVKD. CDR3 in DNA: TGTGCCATCAGTGAAAGGGGGACTGAAGCTTTCTTT. Protein: CAISERGTEAFF.

This sequence joins TRBV14 and TRBJ2-7; D is possibly TRBD1 (6 bases). The germline gives CDR1 SGHDN, CDR2 FVKESK. This CDR3 has 14 residues. Deletions cut 6 bases from V and 0 bases from J, with 12 bases between. The CDR3 DNA follows: TGTGCCAGCAGAGACCGGGACAACTCCTACGAGCAGTACTTC. This codes for CASRDRDNSYEQYF.

The V and J genes are TRBV24-1 and TRBJ2-2, with 9 nucleotides matching TRBD1. The CDR3 covers 17 residues. J lost 1 base, V lost 7 bases, and 9 bases had no gene match. CDR1 is KGHDR and CDR2 is SFDVKD in the germline V gene. CDR3 DNA: TGTGCCACCAGCTTACGAACGGGACAGGGGAACACCGGGGAGCTGTTTTTT. Amino acid sequence: CATSLRTGQGNTGELFF.

The rearrangement joins TRBV11-2 to TRBJ2-5; TRBD1 matches 7 bases. V lost 1 base and J lost 4; bases outside the gene matches: 3. The CDR3 covers 14 residues. The germline gives CDR1 SGHAT, CDR2 FQNNGV. CDR3 region: CASSLGQGRETQYF. CDR3 DNA: TGTGCCAGCAGCTTAGGACAGGGAAGAGAGACCCAGTACTTC.

V is TRBV3-1 (or the pseudogene TRBV3-2) and J is TRBJ2-3; D is possibly TRBD2 (9 bases). CDR3 length: 19 amino acids. V was pared by 3 bases and J by 5 bases, with 27 bases between. The germline V gene has CDR1 LGHDT and CDR2 YNNKEL (reference sequence). CDR3 sequence reads: CASSHRTGRTSDARDTQYF. Written as DNA, the CDR3 is TGTGCCAGCAGCCACCGGACAGGGAGGACTAGCGACGCACGAGATACGCAGTATTTT.

This clone was seen a few times. The gene calls are TRBV30 and TRBJ1-5, with D possibly being TRBD1 (5 bases). CDR1 is GTSNPN, CDR2 SVGIG, per germline (reference sequence). The CDR3 contains 14 residues. The V and J ends lost 2 bases and 8 bases respectively, with 16 bases between them. The CDR3 here is CAWSKGSWVEPQHF. The CDR3 nucleotides are TGTGCCTGGAGTAAGGGGTCATGGGTTGAGCCCCAGCATTTT.